This T cell receptor (beta chain) derives from a study of read filtering for tumor transcriptome and immune sequencing. Overall study: 8 patients were R-ISS I, approximately 15 were R-ISS II, about seven were R-ISS III. Transcriptome libraries were built from DNase-treated RNA. IR-seq gave about 4.05 to 11 million TCR reads per sample; RNA-seq gave roughly 80 to 1,400.

This library used 300 to 500 ng RNA and molecular barcoded adaptors spanning alpha/delta and beta/gamma chains. TCRdb analysed the reads with MiXCR anew, one entry per CDR3 protein. The table includes roughly 49,000 distinct CDR3 sequences, less than 20% detected once. Study outcomes and limitations: Single-read clonotypes: roughly 86% of IR-seq clonotypes (around 3.5% of reads), more than 70% of RNA-seq clonotypes (roughly 43% of reads).

This clonotype was detected a few times. The antigen is not known. Trimming took 5 bases from V and 1 from J, leaving 8 bases between them. The CDR3 contains 12 residues. CDR1 and CDR2 (germline): DFQATT, SNEGSKA (reference sequence). Specimen: a population of CD138-negative cells sorted from bone marrow. The sequence derives from a donor aged 40 or older with multiple myeloma. The chain employs TRBV20-1 and TRBJ2-5; tentative D call: TRBD1 (5 bases). The chain's CDR3 is CSAQGLQETQYF. The CDR3 DNA is TGCAGTGCTCAGGGTCTCCAAGAGACCCAGTACTTC.